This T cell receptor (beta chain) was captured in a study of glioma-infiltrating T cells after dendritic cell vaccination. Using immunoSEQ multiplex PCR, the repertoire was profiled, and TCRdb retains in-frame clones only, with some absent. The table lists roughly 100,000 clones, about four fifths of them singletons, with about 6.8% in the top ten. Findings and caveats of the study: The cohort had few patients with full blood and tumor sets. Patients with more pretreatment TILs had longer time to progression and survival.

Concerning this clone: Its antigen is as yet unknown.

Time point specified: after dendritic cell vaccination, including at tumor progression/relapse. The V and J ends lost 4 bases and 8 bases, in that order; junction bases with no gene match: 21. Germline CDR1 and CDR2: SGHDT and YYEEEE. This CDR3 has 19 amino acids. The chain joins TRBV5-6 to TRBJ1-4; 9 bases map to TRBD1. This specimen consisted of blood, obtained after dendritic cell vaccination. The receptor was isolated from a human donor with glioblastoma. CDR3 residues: CASSLTGWGQGVGNEKLFF. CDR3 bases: TGTGCCAGCAGCCTCACCGGGTGGGGACAGGGTGTTGGGAACGAAAAACTGTTTTTT.